This paragraph reports one T cell receptor beta chain. The sample is drawn from a study of blood T cell repertoires in COVID-19. The data were produced by immunoSEQ multiplex PCR, yet TCRdb's version contains in-frame clones alone and is incomplete. This table holds 50,000 to 70,000 clones, roughly 84% found once. Germline trimming cut 5 bases from V and 2 bases from J; bases unmatched to any gene: 13. The CDR3 consists of 16 residues. Germline-derived CDR1 and CDR2 are GTSNPN and SVGIG (reference sequence). This rearrangement joins TRBV30 to TRBJ2-3; TRBD1 agrees at 7 bases. The sequenced material came from peripheral blood. This TCR came from a man in his 70s with active COVID-19. The CDR3 reads CAWDDREWRITDTQYF. The CDR3 DNA reads as TGTGCCTGGGACGACAGGGAGTGGAGGATCACAGATACGCAGTATTTT.